This TCR beta chain was recovered during a study of cytomegalovirus exposure and HLA in healthy donors. Germline values: CDR1 SGDLS, CDR2 YYNGEE. The CDR3 runs 21 residues. Losses at the gene ends were 0 bases for V and 2 bases for J; bases not matched to a gene: 14. The PCR made use of 60 Vbeta and 13 Jbeta primers. Using immunoSEQ multiplex PCR, the repertoire was profiled, and TCRdb retains in-frame clones only, with some absent. The repertoire holds about 230,000 clones, 85% to 90% seen once, with about 1% in the top ten. The clonotype was recovered from a woman aged 18-29 years in good health and CMV-seronegative. Sequencing input: PBMCs. V and J are TRBV9 and TRBJ2-3, with 14 bases aligning to TRBD2. CDR3 sequence reads: CASSVAPSGTSGSGVTDTQYF. For the CDR3, the DNA is TGTGCCAGCAGCGTAGCCCCGTCCGGGACTAGCGGGAGTGGGGTCACAGATACGCAGTATTTT.